These 24 T cell receptor beta chains share one sample of origin, sequenced in a study of blood T cell repertoires in COVID-19. This table comes from immunoSEQ multiplex PCR, and its TCRdb copy is limited to in-frame clones, with some not included. The data hold roughly 60,000 clones, with approximately 78% observed a single time. The sample comprised peripheral blood. The receptors originated from an older man with acute or convalescent COVID-19.

This sequence joins TRBV18 and TRBJ2-5; 9 positions match TRBD2. Germline trimming cut 2 bases from V and 4 bases from J; bases unmatched to any gene: 11. The CDR3 runs to 17 residues. The germline V gene encodes CDR1 KGHSH and CDR2 LQKENI. The CDR3 DNA reads as TGTGCCAGCTCACCAGTAGGTAGCGGGGGAGTAAGAGAGACCCAGTACTTC. Amino acid sequence: CASSPVGSGGVRETQYF.

The V and J genes are TRBV18 and TRBJ2-1; the D gene is possibly TRBD2 (5 bases). Germline V gene data show CDR1 as KGHSH and CDR2 as LQKENI. V lost 3 bases and J lost 6, with 12 bases in between. CDR3 size: 14 residues. Written as DNA, the CDR3 is TGTGCCAGCTCACCCACCCTGAGCGGCAATGAGCAGTTCTTC. Translated, it gives CASSPTLSGNEQFF.

This clone was recorded a few times. The chain couples TRBV3-1 (or the pseudogene TRBV3-2) to TRBJ1-5; no clear D gene. Trimming left V 1 base short and J 0 bases short, with 4 bases between. The V gene's germline CDR1 is LGHDT and CDR2 YNNKEL (reference sequence). This CDR3 contains 14 residues. In DNA form, the CDR3 reads TGTGCCAGCAGCCAAGGAGCTAGCAATCAGCCCCAGCATTTT. It specifies CASSQGASNQPQHF.

This clone was recorded only once. This chain connects TRBV7-2 to TRBJ1-5, with 7 bases aligning to TRBD1. The germline V gene has CDR1 SGHTA and CDR2 FQGNSA. V was clipped by 5 bases and J by 4 bases; unmatched bases: 5. CDR3 length equals 14 residues. The CDR3 loop reads CASSTGDRNQPQHF. The CDR3 region has the DNA TGTGCCAGCAGCACAGGGGATAGGAATCAGCCCCAGCATTTT.

As DNA, the CDR3 is TGTGCCAGCAGCTTGGTGAGCTATGGCTACACCTTC. Translated: CASSLVSYGYTF. This chain connects TRBV7-9 to TRBJ1-2, with D unclear. The CDR3 sequence is 12 residues long. Looked up from germline, CDR1 is SEHNR and CDR2 is FQNEAQ (reference sequence). V was trimmed by 3 bases and J by 4 bases, leaving 6 bases between them.

This clone was observed once. The chain carries TRBV13 and TRBJ1-2; the D is unclear. From germline, CDR1 is PRHDT and CDR2 FYEKMQ (reference sequence). V was pared by 0 bases and J by 8 bases, with 10 bases between. The CDR3 consists of 13 residues. CDR3 sequence (DNA): TGTGCCAGCAGCTTAGGCTCTCTTCGGGGCTACACCTTC. Protein: CASSLGSLRGYTF.

J is TRBJ1-1 and V is TRBV3-1 (or the pseudogene TRBV3-2), with D maybe TRBD1 (5 bases). Trimming took off 0 bases at V and 5 bases at J, with 10 bases between the two ends. Germline V lookup: CDR1 LGHDT, CDR2 YNNKEL (reference sequence). The CDR3 covers 14 residues. For the CDR3, the DNA is TGTGCCAGCAGCCAAGAGGGGGGTAGAACTGAAGCTTTCTTT. Translated, it gives CASSQEGGRTEAFF.

The chain carries TRBV3-1 (or the pseudogene TRBV3-2) and TRBJ1-3; maybe TRBD1 (5 bases). V was pared by 0 bases and J by 8 bases, with 8 bases between. This CDR3 has 13 residues. The V gene's germline CDR1 is LGHDT and CDR2 YNNKEL (reference sequence). CDR3: CASSQDAGHTIYF. CDR3 DNA: TGTGCCAGCAGCCAAGATGCGGGGCACACCATATATTTT.

The rearrangement joins TRBV19 to TRBJ2-7; D ambiguous. The V and J ends lost 3 bases and 1 base respectively, with 13 bases between them. CDR1 LNHDA and CDR2 SQIVND come from the germline V gene (reference sequence). This CDR3 comprises 15 residues. CDR3 coding DNA: TGTGCCAGTAGTATGGGCCAGGCCGAATCCTACGAGCAGTACTTC. Residues: CASSMGQAESYEQYF. Variable domain in full (rest from reference TRBV19 and TRBJ2-7): DGGITQSPKYLFRKEGQNVTLSCEQNLNHDAMYWYRQDPGQGLRLIYYSQIVNDFQKGDIAEGYSVSREKKESFPLTVTSAQKNPTAFYLCASSMGQAESYEQYFGPGTRLTVT.

The rearrangement joins TRBV6-2 or TRBV6-3 to TRBJ1-5; 12 nucleotides line up with TRBD1. With 5 bases clipped from V and 6 bases from J, the junction kept 2 bases outside the gene matches. CDR3 length: 14 residues. The germline CDR1 and CDR2 sequences are MNHEY and SVGEGT. The CDR3 loop is CASSGTGGGQPQHF. In nucleotides, the CDR3 is TGTGCCAGCAGTGGGACAGGGGGCGGTCAGCCCCAGCATTTT.

The chain combines TRBV19 with TRBJ1-5; maybe TRBD1 (5 bases). The CDR3 has 12 amino acids. Germline CDR1 and CDR2: LNHDA and SQIVND (reference sequence). V dropped 2 bases and J dropped 7 bases, with 6 bases sitting between them. The CDR3 spells CASSIRGQPQHF. The CDR3 DNA sequence: TGTGCCAGTAGTATAAGGGGCCAGCCCCAGCATTTT.

The J gene is TRBJ1-1, the V gene TRBV5-1, with TRBD1 matching 9 bases. Germline CDR1 is SGHRS and CDR2 is YFSETQ. Trimming took 6 bases from V and 4 from J; bases not matched to a gene: 16. CDR3 size: 17 residues. The CDR3 protein is CASNLGTGREISTEAFF. CDR3 bases: TGCGCCAGCAATTTGGGGACAGGGAGGGAAATCAGCACTGAAGCTTTCTTT.

V and J are TRBV20-1 and TRBJ2-5; 9 bases are shared with TRBD2. There are 14 residues in the CDR3. After removal of 3 bases from V and 4 bases from J, the junction contained 6 bases not matched to a gene. Germline V gene lookup returns CDR1 DFQATT and CDR2 SNEGSKA (reference sequence). The CDR3, as DNA: TGCAGTGCTAGTGTAGCTAGCGGGGCAGAGACCCAGTACTTC. It yields the protein CSASVASGAETQYF.

The chain links TRBV5-8 to TRBJ2-1, with TRBD1 matching 7 bases. The V gene end was trimmed by 6 bases and the J gene end by 6 bases; junction bases not matched to a gene: 12. The CDR3 contains 15 residues. The germline V gene encodes CDR1 SGHTS and CDR2 YDEGEE. Here the CDR3 DNA reads TGTGCCAGCAATCTACAGGGGCCCCCCTCCAATGAGCAGTTCTTC. Translating gives CASNLQGPPSNEQFF.

The chain joins TRBV7-9 to TRBJ1-2; 7 bases are shared with TRBD1. CDR1 and CDR2 (germline): SEHNR, FQNEAQ (reference sequence). CDR3 size: 14 residues. Losses at the gene ends were 4 bases for V and 3 bases for J; bases not matched to a gene: 5. The CDR3 nucleotides are TGTGCCAGCAGCTCGGTCCAGGGGGACTATGGCTACACCTTC. Protein sequence: CASSSVQGDYGYTF.

The chain is built from TRBV6-5 and TRBJ2-1, with 7 bases lining up with TRBD2. The CDR3 has 15 residues. V shed 2 bases and J 10 bases; nucleotides not matched to a gene: 11. Per the germline V gene, CDR1 is MNHEY and CDR2 is SVGAGI. CDR3 sequence: CASSYRPDLGREQFF. The CDR3 DNA reads TGTGCCAGCAGTTACCGTCCCGACCTCGGGAGGGAGCAGTTCTTC.

The chain recombines TRBV27 with TRBJ2-3; D is unresolved. V lost 0 bases and J lost 0, with 16 bases in between. CDR3 length: 18 amino acids. Germline CDR1 reads MNHEY; CDR2 reads SMNVEV (reference sequence). The CDR3 DNA sequence: TGTGCCAGCAGTTTATCTTCCGCGACTGGCACTAGCACAGATACGCAGTATTTT. It is translated as CASSLSSATGTSTDTQYF.

The J gene is TRBJ2-1, the V gene TRBV6-5, with 8 positions matching TRBD1. J lost 4 bases, V lost 6 bases, and 5 bases had no gene match. There are 14 residues in the CDR3. In germline, CDR1 is MNHEY, CDR2 SVGAGI. Here the CDR3 reads CASSGQGLYNEQFF. CDR3 bases: TGTGCCAGCAGCGGACAGGGCCTATACAATGAGCAGTTCTTC.

The chain employs TRBV5-5 and TRBJ2-7; 10 bases match TRBD1. This CDR3 is 16 amino acids long. Germline V gene sequence: CDR1 SGHKS, CDR2 YYEKEE (reference sequence). Germline trimming cut 3 bases from V and 3 bases from J; bases unmatched to any gene: 9. This CDR3 reads CASSSRSGTGDYEQYF. As DNA, the CDR3 is TGTGCCAGCAGCTCAAGATCCGGGACAGGGGACTACGAGCAGTACTTC.

This chain links TRBV18 with TRBJ2-3, with a possible D match to TRBD2 (5 bases). CDR1 and CDR2 from the germline V gene are KGHSH and LQKENI. The CDR3 runs to 16 residues. V was cut by 2 bases and J by 3 bases, with 15 bases left in between. The CDR3 protein is CASSPGVASITDTQYF. DNA of the CDR3: TGTGCCAGCTCACCAGGAGTAGCGAGTATTACAGATACGCAGTATTTT.

The chain couples TRBV29-1 to TRBJ2-4, with 8 bases fitting TRBD1. Germline trimming cut 7 bases from V and 6 bases from J; bases unmatched to any gene: 8. Germline V gene data show CDR1 as SQVTM and CDR2 as ANQGSEA. The CDR3 is 13 residues long. CDR3 coding DNA: TGCAGCGCTGGACAGGGAGAGCGAAACATTCAGTACTTC. Protein: CSAGQGERNIQYF.

CDR3 nucleotide sequence: TGTGCCAGCAGCTTACGGGGGACAGGGACAACGCCGGGCGATGAGCAGTTCTTC. Its translation: CASSLRGTGTTPGDEQFF. This rearrangement joins TRBV11-2 to TRBJ2-1; 9 bases align to TRBD1. Losses at the gene ends were 2 bases for V and 8 bases for J; bases not matched to a gene: 16. The CDR3 consists of 18 residues. Germline V gene lookup returns CDR1 SGHAT and CDR2 FQNNGV.

This clone has more than one count but fewer than ten. The chain has TRBV7-3 and TRBJ2-1; a weak D match, TRBD2 (5 bases). Looked up from germline, CDR1 is SGHTA and CDR2 is FQGTGA. V was clipped by 5 bases and J by 6 bases, with 20 bases between them. This CDR3 is built from 16 residues. Here the CDR3 reads CASSPKGRTRANEQFF. The CDR3 DNA sequence: TGTGCCAGCAGCCCGAAGGGCCGAACTAGGGCCAATGAGCAGTTCTTC.

The V gene is TRBV11-3, the J gene TRBJ2-3; 8 positions agree with TRBD2. V was pared by 2 bases and J by 1 base, with 2 bases of the junction left unmatched. Per germline, CDR1 SGHNT and CDR2 YENEEA. The CDR3 contains 15 residues. The CDR3 bases are TGTGCCAGCAGCTTAAGAGCGGGGGGCACAGATACGCAGTATTTT. It specifies CASSLRAGGTDTQYF. The whole variable domain, filled in from reference TRBV11-3 and TRBJ2-3, reads EAGVVQSPRYKIIEKKQPVAFWCNPISGHNTLYWYLQNLGQGPELLIRYENEEAVDDSQLPKDRFSAERLKGVDSTLKIQPAELGDSAVYLCASSLRAGGTDTQYFGPGTRLTVL.